A selection of T cell receptor beta chains follows, all from one sample in a study of CD8+ T cells in alopecia areata. The protocol was immunoSEQ multiplex PCR, while the TCRdb copy is restricted to in-frame clones and leaves out a portion. The sample includes about 180,000 clones, about 63% seen only once; the top ten take over 1.5%. Here the sequenced sample was CD4+ T cells sorted from blood, taken at week 0. All receptors come from a human donor with alopecia areata. CDR3s include the opening cysteine and the closing phenylalanine or tryptophan. Each record gives: CDR3 length, D gene, V gene, clone size, J gene, CDR3 DNA, CDR3 protein. D genes are given only for firm matches. Size is omitted from some rows. Given values are once, few, many or a class for expanded clones.

14	NA	TRBV15	NA	TRBJ1-1	TGTGCCACCAGCAGATCGTCAAGGAACACTGAAGCTTTCTTT	CATSRSSRNTEAFF
14	NA	TRBV5-1	NA	TRBJ2-1	TGCGCCAGCAGCTTGTTTGGCTACTACAATGAGCAGTTCTTC	CASSLFGYYNEQFF
13	TRBD1	TRBV5-6	NA	TRBJ1-2	TGTGCCAGCAGCCATGACAGGGTCACTGGCTACACCTTC	CASSHDRVTGYTF
14	TRBD1	TRBV30	NA	TRBJ2-1	TGTGCCTGGAAACGGGACAGACGCTTCAATGAGCAGTTCTTC	CAWKRDRRFNEQFF
14	NA	TRBV30	NA	TRBJ1-4	TGTGCCTGGAGTGGCCAGACCAGAGCGGGAAAACTGTTTTTT	CAWSGQTRAGKLFF
14	NA	TRBV5-1	few	TRBJ2-2	TGCGCCAGCAGCCCCCCGACAGGCCCCGGGGAGCTGTTTTTT	CASSPPTGPGELFF
15	NA	TRBV6-6	NA	TRBJ1-2	TGTGCCAGCAGTTACGATTCGGTAACAGAATCTGGCTACACCTTC	CASSYDSVTESGYTF
15	NA	TRBV5-6	NA	TRBJ1-5	TGTGCCAGCAGCCGCGGCAGGGAGGGCAATCAGCCCCAGCATTTT	CASSRGREGNQPQHF
13	TRBD1	TRBV11-3	few	TRBJ1-1	TGTGCCAGCAGCCCGGGGCGGGACAGGGAAGCTTTCTTT	CASSPGRDREAFF
13	NA	TRBV4-1	NA	TRBJ2-7	TGCGCCAGCAGCCTCCAACAGAACTACGAGCAGTACTTC	CASSLQQNYEQYF
14	TRBD1	TRBV30	NA	TRBJ1-4	TGTGCCTGGACTGAGGGGGCGACTAATGAAAAACTGTTTTTT	CAWTEGATNEKLFF
14	NA	TRBV6-5	NA	TRBJ2-1	TGTGCCAGCAGTCTACGACTAGGTTTGGATGAGCAGTTCTTC	CASSLRLGLDEQFF
16	TRBD2	TRBV4-1	few	TRBJ2-3	TGCGCCAGCAGCCAAGACGGCGGGGGGGCATCGGATACGCAGTATTTT	CASSQDGGGASDTQYF
15	NA	TRBV30	NA	TRBJ2-7	TGTGCCTGGAGCGCCCCGAGGGTTCGTATACTCGAGCAGTACTTC	CAWSAPRVRILEQYF
12	NA	TRBV5-1	once	TRBJ2-1	TGCGCCAGCAGCCAAGCTAAAAATGAGCAGTTCTTC	CASSQAKNEQFF
15	TRBD2	TRBV6-1	few	TRBJ2-1	TGTGCCAGCACTGCAAGCGGGGGGGGGTACAATGAGCAGTTCTTC	CASTASGGGYNEQFF
13	NA	TRBV13	few	TRBJ2-7	TGTGCCAGCAGCGGTGGCGGGTTCTACGAGCAGTACTTC	CASSGGGFYEQYF
15	TRBD2	TRBV6-4	few	TRBJ2-3	TGTGCCAGCAGCGAGACTAGCGGGGGGGCGGATACGCAGTATTTT	CASSETSGGADTQYF
13	TRBD2	TRBV10-3	NA	TRBJ2-7	TGTGCCATCAGTGGAGGACTAGCCTACGAGCAGTACTTC	CAISGGLAYEQYF
13	NA	TRBV29-1	NA	TRBJ1-5	TGCAGCGTTGGGGAGAATAGCAATCAGCCCCAGCATTTT	CSVGENSNQPQHF
13	NA	TRBV7-2	NA	TRBJ1-1	TGTGCCAGCAGCTTCAAATTGAACACTGAAGCTTTCTTT	CASSFKLNTEAFF
14	TRBD1	TRBV7-2	NA	TRBJ1-2	TGTGCCAGCAGCTTAGCCAGGGGGAAGGATGGCTACACCTTC	CASSLARGKDGYTF
14	NA	TRBV2	NA	TRBJ2-3	TGTGCCAGCAGTGCCACAGCCAGCACAGATACGCAGTATTTT	CASSATASTDTQYF
15	NA	TRBV15	NA	TRBJ2-5	TGTGCCACCAGCAGAGATAACCAGGGCGAAGAGACCCAGTACTTC	CATSRDNQGEETQYF
13	NA	TRBV29-1	NA	TRBJ2-7	TGCAGCGTTGAAGGCCAACACCGATACGAGCAGTACTTC	CSVEGQHRYEQYF
15	NA	TRBV9	NA	TRBJ1-5	TGTGCCAGCAGCGTAGAGGGAATATTAGATCAGCCCCAGCATTTT	CASSVEGILDQPQHF
13	NA	TRBV30	NA	TRBJ2-7	TGTGCCTGGAGTGAGGCAGGGAACTACGAGCAGTACTTC	CAWSEAGNYEQYF
14	NA	TRBV5-1	many	TRBJ1-1	TGCGCCAGCAGCACCGAACCAGGTGTCACTGAAGCTTTCTTT	CASSTEPGVTEAFF
14	TRBD1	TRBV6-5	NA	TRBJ1-5	TGTGCCAGCAGTGACAGGGCGGGCAATCAGCCCCAGCATTTT	CASSDRAGNQPQHF
15	NA	TRBV12-5	few	TRBJ2-2	TGTGCTAGTGGTTTGGTACAGACTAGCACCGGGGAGCTGTTTTTT	CASGLVQTSTGELFF
15	NA	TRBV29-1	once	TRBJ1-1	TGCAGCGGACGTCATGTGGGGGTAGGGGACACTGAAGCTTTCTTT	CSGRHVGVGDTEAFF
10	NA	TRBV29-1	NA	TRBJ1-1	TGCAGCGGGGGGGACACTGAAGCTTTCTTT	CSGGDTEAFF
13	NA	TRBV29-1	NA	TRBJ2-5	TGCAGCGCCCGTCAAGGGGTCTGGGAGACCCAGTACTTC	CSARQGVWETQYF
14	TRBD1	TRBV18	NA	TRBJ1-1	TGTGCCAGCTCATGGACAGGAGTGAACACTGAAGCTTTCTTT	CASSWTGVNTEAFF
14	NA	TRBV7-2	NA	TRBJ2-7	TGTGCCAGCAGCCCAGCGCCAGGGGTCCACGAGCAGTACTTC	CASSPAPGVHEQYF
15	NA	TRBV29-1	NA	TRBJ2-1	TGCAGCGCTGTAAAACATCCTTCTGGGTACAATGAGCAGTTCTTC	CSAVKHPSGYNEQFF
15	NA	TRBV28	NA	TRBJ2-3	TGTGCCAGCAGTTTAGGTTCGCTCTACACAGATACGCAGTATTTT	CASSLGSLYTDTQYF
13	NA	TRBV7-6	once	TRBJ1-2	TGTGCCAGCAGCTTCACCTCCGGGGTCGGCTACACCTTC	CASSFTSGVGYTF
13	NA	TRBV25-1	NA	TRBJ1-1	TGTGCCAGCAAAAGTGGGGCGAACACTGAAGCTTTCTTT	CASKSGANTEAFF
13	TRBD1	TRBV29-1	NA	TRBJ2-1	TGCAGCGTCGAGACAGGGGCGGGCAATGAGCAGTTCTTC	CSVETGAGNEQFF